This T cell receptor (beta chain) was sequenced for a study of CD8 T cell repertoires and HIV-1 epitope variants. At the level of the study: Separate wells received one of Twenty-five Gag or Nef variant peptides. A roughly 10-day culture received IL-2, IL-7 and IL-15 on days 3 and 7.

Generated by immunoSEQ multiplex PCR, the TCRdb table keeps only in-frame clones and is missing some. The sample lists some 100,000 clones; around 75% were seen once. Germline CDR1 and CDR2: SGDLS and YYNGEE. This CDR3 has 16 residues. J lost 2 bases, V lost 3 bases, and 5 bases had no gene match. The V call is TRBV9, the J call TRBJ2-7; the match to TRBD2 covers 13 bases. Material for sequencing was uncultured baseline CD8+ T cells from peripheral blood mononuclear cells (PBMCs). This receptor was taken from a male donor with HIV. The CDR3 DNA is TGTGCCAGCAGCGCCGGGACTAGCGGGGTCACCTACGAGCAGTACTTC. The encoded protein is CASSAGTSGVTYEQYF. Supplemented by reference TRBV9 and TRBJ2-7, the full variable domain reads DSGVTQTPKHLITATGQRVTLRCSPRSGDLSVYWYQQSLDQGLQFLIQYYNGEERAKGNILERFSAQQFPDLHSELNLSSLELGDSALYFCASSAGTSGVTYEQYFGPGTRLTVT.